What follows are 17 T cell receptor beta chains derived from one specimen sequenced in a study of shared clonotypes between healthy human individuals. This table comes from immunoSEQ multiplex PCR, and its TCRdb copy is limited to in-frame clones, with some not included. The sample consists of some 2,400,000 clones, around 95% of them appearing once. Material: naive CD4+ T cells sorted from blood. Subset in this sample: CD45RA+ positively selected. The receptors derive from a man younger than 35 in good health.

A word on this clone: Other DNA sequences in this specimen translate into the identical CDR3. The genes are TRBV11-3 and TRBJ2-7; 7 positions agree with TRBD2. Per the germline V gene, CDR1 is SGHNT and CDR2 is YENEEA. There are 14 residues in the CDR3. The ends lost 1 base at V and 2 bases at J; junction bases unmatched: 2. This CDR3 reads CASSLAGGTYEQYF. Written as DNA, the CDR3 is TGTGCCAGCAGCTTAGCGGGAGGAACCTACGAGCAGTACTTC.

J is TRBJ1-1 and V is TRBV28; 8 positions match TRBD1. CDR3 length: 14 residues. From germline, CDR1 is MDHEN and CDR2 SYDVKM. Trimming took 3 bases from V and 5 from J; bases not matched to a gene: 5. The CDR3 here is CASSFQGAFTEAFF. CDR3 sequence (DNA): TGTGCCAGCAGTTTCCAGGGGGCGTTTACTGAAGCTTTCTTT.

CDR3 loop: CASTIGTGGEKLFF. CDR3 bases: TGTGCCAGTACTATCGGGACAGGGGGCGAAAAACTGTTTTTT. The V gene is TRBV11-2, the J gene TRBJ1-4; the match to TRBD1 covers 12 bases. This CDR3 is 14 amino acids long. V lost 9 bases and J lost 8; bases outside the gene matches: 7. Germline lookup yields CDR1 SGHAT and CDR2 FQNNGV.

The rearrangement links TRBV5-1 to TRBJ2-5; D possibly corresponds to TRBD1 (5 bases). Per the germline V gene, CDR1 is SGHRS and CDR2 is YFSETQ. The CDR3 is 13 amino acids. With 4 bases removed from V and 5 bases from J, the gap between germline ends came to 12 bases. CDR3 in amino acids: CASSGPRVETQYF. The CDR3 DNA is TGCGCCAGCAGCGGTCCCAGGGTTGAGACCCAGTACTTC.

The chain combines TRBV6-5 with TRBJ1-2, with TRBD1 identical over 7 bases. This CDR3 spans 13 amino acids. V shed 7 bases and J 4 bases; nucleotides not matched to a gene: 6. The germline V gene encodes CDR1 MNHEY and CDR2 SVGAGI. DNA for the CDR3: TGTGCCAGCAAACGGGACAGAACCTATGGCTACACCTTC. Translating it yields CASKRDRTYGYTF.

The genes are TRBV29-1 and TRBJ1-1; 9 positions agree with TRBD1. After removal of 7 bases from V and 5 bases from J, the junction contained 5 bases not matched to a gene. The germline gives CDR1 SQVTM, CDR2 ANQGSEA. The CDR3 contains 12 residues. The CDR3 nucleotides read TGCAGCGCTACAGGGGGCTGGACTGAAGCTTTCTTT. It specifies CSATGGWTEAFF. Complete variable domain (other parts from reference TRBV29-1 and TRBJ1-1): SAVISQKPSRDICQRGTSLTIQCQVDSQVTMMFWYRQQPGQSLTLIATANQGSEATYESGFVIDKFPISRPNLTFSTLTVSNMSPEDSSIYLCSATGGWTEAFFGQGTRLTVV.

The chain recombines TRBV7-6 with TRBJ2-5; the match to TRBD1 covers 10 bases. The CDR3 extends over 14 amino acids. CDR1 is SGHVS and CDR2 is FNYEAQ in the germline V gene. Losses at the gene ends were 5 bases for V and 5 bases for J; bases not matched to a gene: 5. Here the CDR3 DNA reads TGTGCCAGCAGCCAAGGGACAGGGGACGAGACCCAGTACTTC. Translated: CASSQGTGDETQYF.

The J gene is TRBJ2-2, the V gene TRBV20-1; D unresolved. The CDR3 has 11 amino acids. Trimming shortened V by 3 bases and J by 6 bases, and 5 bases separated the two germline ends. From germline, CDR1 is DFQATT and CDR2 SNEGSKA (reference sequence). DNA of the CDR3: TGCAGTGCTAGGGCCGCCGGGGAGCTGTTTTTT. It is translated as CSARAAGELFF.

The rearrangement joins TRBV5-1 to TRBJ2-3; 8 bases are a match to TRBD1. V gave up 4 bases and J gave up 0 bases; unmatched junction bases: 7. CDR1 SGHRS and CDR2 YFSETQ come from the germline V gene. The CDR3 has 16 residues. Here the CDR3 reads CASSRAGTGSTDTQYF. The DNA of the CDR3 is TGCGCCAGCAGCAGAGCCGGGACAGGCAGCACAGATACGCAGTATTTT.

This chain connects TRBV30 to TRBJ2-7; possibly TRBD2 for D (5 bases). Trimming pared 0 bases from V and 1 base from J, leaving 13 bases between. The CDR3 sequence is 15 residues long. The germline V gene has CDR1 GTSNPN and CDR2 SVGIG (reference sequence). This CDR3 is CAWSVRGKNSYEQYF. The CDR3 bases are TGTGCCTGGAGTGTTCGAGGGAAGAATTCCTACGAGCAGTACTTC.

V usage is TRBV5-8 and J usage is TRBJ2-2; D is ambiguous. Trimming left V 1 base short and J 7 bases short, with 2 bases between. Germline values: CDR1 SGHTS, CDR2 YDEGEE. The CDR3 is 11 amino acids. The CDR3 loop is CASSLSGELFF. The DNA for the CDR3 is TGTGCCAGCAGCTTGAGCGGGGAGCTGTTTTTT.

J is TRBJ1-5 and V is TRBV19, with D unclear. CDR1 is LNHDA, CDR2 SQIVND, per germline (reference sequence). Trimming shortened V by 1 base and J by 4 bases, and 11 bases separated the two germline ends. The length of the CDR3 is 15 residues. CDR3 loop: CASSIGPFQNQPQHF. CDR3 DNA: TGTGCCAGTAGTATAGGCCCGTTCCAAAATCAGCCCCAGCATTTT. Full variable domain (outside the CDR3, taken from reference TRBV19 and TRBJ1-5): DGGITQSPKYLFRKEGQNVTLSCEQNLNHDAMYWYRQDPGQGLRLIYYSQIVNDFQKGDIAEGYSVSREKKESFPLTVTSAQKNPTAFYLCASSIGPFQNQPQHFGDGTRLSIL.

The chain links TRBV18 to TRBJ1-1; perhaps TRBD1 as D (6 bases). Trimming left V 3 bases short and J 8 bases short, with 19 bases between. Germline V gene sequence: CDR1 KGHSH, CDR2 LQKENI. The CDR3 consists of 15 residues. The CDR3 nucleotides read TGTGCCAGCTCACCCCGACAGGCCCCGACTATAGAAGCTTTCTTT. It codes for CASSPRQAPTIEAFF. The variable domain in full, with the rest retrieved from reference TRBV18 and TRBJ1-1, is NAGVMQNPRHLVRRRGQEARLRCSPMKGHSHVYWYRQLPEEGLKFMVYLQKENIIDESGMPKERFSAEFPKEGPSILRIQQVVRGDSAAYFCASSPRQAPTIEAFFGQGTRLTVV.

V gene TRBV7-2 combines with J gene TRBJ2-7; the D gene is possibly TRBD2 (6 bases). There are 14 residues in the CDR3. The germline V and J ends were trimmed by 1 base and 7 bases, with 14 bases remaining between them. CDR1 is SGHTA, CDR2 FQGNSA, per germline. The CDR3 is CASSLVAGGREQYF. Written as DNA, the CDR3 is TGTGCCAGCAGCTTAGTCGCCGGGGGACGGGAGCAGTACTTC.

The chain uses TRBV10-1 and TRBJ2-3, with unresolved D. Per germline, CDR1 WNHNN and CDR2 SYGVQD (reference sequence). Trimming took 1 base from V and 5 from J, leaving 10 bases between them. There are 14 residues in the CDR3. CDR3 sequence (DNA): TGCGCCAGCAGTGAGTTGTCTAGAAGAGATACGCAGTATTTT. Translation: CASSELSRRDTQYF.

The chain couples TRBV9 to TRBJ1-1; 11 bases fit TRBD1. The germline V gene encodes CDR1 SGDLS and CDR2 YYNGEE. Trimming cost V 2 bases and J 1 base; bases outside gene matches: 4. CDR3 length equals 16 residues. Here the CDR3 DNA reads TGTGCCAGCAGCGTGGGGACAGGGGGTAAGAACACTGAAGCTTTCTTT. This sequence encodes CASSVGTGGKNTEAFF.

The chain links TRBV18 to TRBJ1-5; 8 nucleotides match TRBD1. J was trimmed by 3 bases and V by 3 bases; bases with no gene match: 7. CDR1 and CDR2 (germline): KGHSH, LQKENI. The CDR3 totals 16 residues. Here the CDR3 DNA reads TGTGCCAGCTCACCTTCCGACAGGGGCAACAATCAGCCCCAGCATTTT. Translating it yields CASSPSDRGNNQPQHF.